These 5 T cell receptor beta chains came from one sample sequenced in a study of blood T cell repertoires in COVID-19. Repertoires were generated with immunoSEQ multiplex PCR, while TCRdb's copy carries only in-frame clones and drops some. The data contain about 140,000 clones, about 88% of them singletons. The material sequenced was peripheral blood. The receptors derive from a human donor with COVID-19, enrolled during active disease. The donor label of this sample is uncertain.

The chain is built from TRBV3-1 (or the pseudogene TRBV3-2) and TRBJ2-1; 9 positions match TRBD1. The CDR3 has 15 amino acids. Germline CDR1 LGHDT, CDR2 YNNKEL (reference sequence). With V trimmed by 3 bases and J by 8 bases, 8 bases remained unmatched. The CDR3 bases are TGTGCCAGCAGCCACCTCCGGGACAGGGCGCATGAGCAGTTCTTC. Protein: CASSHLRDRAHEQFF.

The chain joins TRBV5-6 to TRBJ1-4, with TRBD1 identical over 9 bases. Trimming removed 2 bases from V and 5 bases from J; junction bases left unmatched: 4. CDR1 is SGHDT, CDR2 YYEEEE, per germline. CDR3 length: 15 amino acids. CDR3 in DNA: TGTGCCAGCAGCTTACCCGGGACAGGGAATGAAAAACTGTTTTTT. Its translation: CASSLPGTGNEKLFF.

This clone has only a few counts. V usage is TRBV3-1 (or the pseudogene TRBV3-2) and J usage is TRBJ2-3, with D perhaps matching TRBD2 (6 bases). CDR1 and CDR2 (germline): LGHDT, YNNKEL (reference sequence). This CDR3 region has 15 residues. V lost 0 bases, J lost 5 bases, and 12 bases lay in between. The CDR3 sequence: CASSQEWRGGDTQYF. For the CDR3, the DNA is TGTGCCAGCAGCCAAGAATGGAGGGGCGGAGATACGCAGTATTTT.

The DNA of the CDR3 is TGTGCCAGCAGTTCATACACTGAAGCTTTCTTT. Its protein is CASSSYTEAFF. The chain has TRBV7-2 and TRBJ1-1; D is ambiguous. CDR1 and CDR2 (germline): SGHTA, FQGNSA. The CDR3 consists of 11 residues. The V end lost 6 bases, the J end lost 3 bases, and 5 bases lay between the germline ends.

This clone was detected a few times. The chain carries TRBV4-1 and TRBJ2-3; 10 bases align to TRBD1. CDR1 and CDR2 from the germline V gene are MGHRA and YSYEKL. V trimming: 3 bases; J trimming: 6 bases; junction bases outside the gene matches: 3. The CDR3 runs 14 residues. This CDR3 is CASSHGTGEDTQYF. The DNA for the CDR3 is TGCGCCAGCAGCCACGGGACAGGGGAGGATACGCAGTATTTT.